The next 17 T cell receptor beta chains were all read from a single sample in a study of response to subunit inactivated influenza vaccine. MiXCR, run by TCRdb on the RT-PCR reads, gives a single entry per CDR3 protein. In the table there are around 320,000 distinct CDR3 sequences, 22% of which are singletons. Material: PBMCs from blood, obtained less than 22 months after vaccination. These receptors all come from a man between 50 and 70 years old who received an inactivated influenza vaccine.

The chain couples TRBV5-4 to TRBJ2-6; possibly TRBD1 for D (5 bases). V was trimmed by 3 bases and J by 2 bases, leaving 6 bases between them. The CDR3 is 14 residues long. The germline CDR1 and CDR2 sequences are SGHNT and YYREEE (reference sequence). CDR3 in amino acids: CASSSGTGANVLTF. The CDR3 DNA reads TGTGCCAGCAGCTCAGGGACTGGGGCCAACGTCCTGACTTTC.

The gene calls are TRBV20-1 and TRBJ1-3, with D unresolved. V was shortened by 2 bases and J by 3 bases, with 8 bases between the two germline ends. Germline V gene data show CDR1 as DFQATT and CDR2 as SNEGSKA (reference sequence). This CDR3 is 13 amino acids long. The CDR3 sequence is CSARKGNGNTIYF. For the CDR3, the DNA is TGCAGTGCTAGAAAGGGAAATGGAAACACCATATATTTT.

V gene TRBV5-1 combines with J gene TRBJ2-1, with 7 bases aligning to TRBD2. CDR1 and CDR2 (germline): SGHRS, YFSETQ. V shed 3 bases, J shed 8 bases, and the junction held 8 bases outside the gene matches. This CDR3 region has 14 residues. The CDR3 coding sequence is TGCGCCAGCAGCTCACTAGCGTCCAGGGATGAGCAGTTCTTC. This encodes CASSSLASRDEQFF.

This chain uses TRBV11-1 with TRBJ2-3; TRBD2 matches at 9 bases. Germline loops: CDR1 SGHAT, CDR2 FQDESV (reference sequence). The J segment lost 5 bases and the V segment lost 1 base, leaving 16 bases of the junction unmatched. This CDR3 spans 19 amino acids. In nucleotides, the CDR3 is TGTGCCAGCAGCTTAGGGTTGGGGCTAGCGGGACCCGTAGAAGATACGCAGTATTTT. It specifies CASSLGLGLAGPVEDTQYF.

This clonotype was observed once. The gene calls are TRBV11-3 and TRBJ2-1; 7 bases are shared with TRBD1. Germline trimming cut 5 bases from V and 13 bases from J; bases unmatched to any gene: 14. CDR3 length: 14 amino acids. Germline V CDR1 and CDR2: SGHNT, YENEEA. This CDR3 reads CASSPNPQGMEQFF. The DNA of the CDR3 is TGTGCCAGCAGCCCCAACCCACAGGGGATGGAACAGTTCTTC.

The sample holds many counts of this clonotype. V gene TRBV5-1 combines with J gene TRBJ2-1; D is undetermined. Germline V gene sequence: CDR1 SGHRS, CDR2 YFSETQ. Trimming stripped 4 bases from V and 5 bases from J, with 4 bases between. There are 11 residues in the CDR3. The chain's CDR3 is CASSGDNEQFF. CDR3 nucleotides: TGCGCCAGCAGCGGTGACAATGAGCAGTTCTTC.

V gene TRBV29-1 combines with J gene TRBJ2-5, with D perhaps matching TRBD1 (6 bases). Trimming took 4 bases from V and 5 from J, leaving 17 bases between them. The CDR3 runs to 14 residues. Per the germline V gene, CDR1 is SQVTM and CDR2 is ANQGSEA. CDR3 in amino acids: CSVGGWGPGETQYF. The CDR3 nucleotides are TGCAGCGTTGGAGGTTGGGGGCCAGGGGAGACCCAGTACTTC.

This clonotype was counted many times. The genes are TRBV4-1 and TRBJ2-5; 10 positions match TRBD1. CDR3 size: 15 residues. Germline V gene data show CDR1 as MGHRA and CDR2 as YSYEKL. The V segment lost 0 bases and the J segment 3 bases; nucleotides outside the gene matches: 1. CDR3 sequence: CASSQDGQGEETQYF. In nucleotides, the CDR3 is TGCGCCAGCAGCCAAGATGGACAGGGGGAAGAGACCCAGTACTTC.

The chain has TRBV11-2 and TRBJ1-3; maybe TRBD1 (5 bases). The germline V and J ends were trimmed by 3 bases and 4 bases, with 13 bases remaining between them. Germline CDR1 reads SGHAT; CDR2 reads FQNNGV. CDR3 length equals 15 residues. In nucleotides, the CDR3 is TGTGCCAGCAGCTTCATCGGGGGGTACGGAAACACCATATATTTT. Its protein product is CASSFIGGYGNTIYF.

There are many counts of this clonotype. J is TRBJ2-7 and V is TRBV5-6, with D perhaps being TRBD1 or TRBD2 (5 bases each). CDR1 is SGHDT, CDR2 YYEEEE, per germline. The V end was cut by 2 bases, the J end by 4 bases, with 10 bases between. This CDR3 is 13 amino acids long. The CDR3 loop is CASSFSREYEQYF. The CDR3 DNA reads as TGTGCCAGCAGCTTCTCCAGGGAGTACGAGCAGTACTTC.

This clonotype was seen only a few times. The chain joins TRBV6-5 to TRBJ2-7; 14 bases align to TRBD2. V lost 0 bases, J lost 3 bases, and 1 base stayed unmatched. Germline CDR1 and CDR2: MNHEY and SVGAGI. The CDR3 is 16 amino acids. The CDR3 nucleotides are TGTGCCAGCAGTTACTCGGGGACTAGCGGGAGCTACGAGCAGTACTTC. It yields the protein CASSYSGTSGSYEQYF.

This clonotype has a handful of counts. The chain has TRBV7-9 and TRBJ1-6; 9 positions agree with TRBD1. This CDR3 is 15 amino acids long. V was clipped by 5 bases and J by 10 bases; unmatched bases: 9. CDR1 is SEHNR and CDR2 is FQNEAQ in the germline V gene (reference sequence). CDR3 DNA: TGTGCCAGCAGCCCCGATGGGACAGGGAGATCACCCCTCCACTTT. Amino acids: CASSPDGTGRSPLHF.

This clonotype was detected a few times. CDR3 nucleotides: TGTGCCAGCAGTGAAGAGGTAGGAGGGAGCCAAGAGACCCAGTACTTC. Translation: CASSEEVGGSQETQYF. The chain uses TRBV6-1 and TRBJ2-5; TRBD2 might be the D (6 bases). The CDR3 extends over 16 amino acids. V lost 1 base to trimming and J lost 1 base, with 13 bases between them. Per the germline V gene, CDR1 is MNHNS and CDR2 is SASEGT.

This clonotype turned up a few times. This rearrangement joins TRBV6-2 or TRBV6-3 to TRBJ2-3; 10 positions agree with TRBD2. There are 14 residues in the CDR3. Germline CDR1 is MNHEY and CDR2 is SVGEGT. V was pared by 6 bases and J by 5 bases, with 5 bases of the junction left unmatched. The CDR3 sequence is CASRLTSGEDTQYF. The CDR3 DNA follows: TGTGCCAGCAGACTTACTAGCGGGGAAGATACGCAGTATTTT.

This chain links TRBV29-1 with TRBJ2-1; 8 nucleotides match TRBD2. Germline assignment: CDR1 SQVTM and CDR2 ANQGSEA. The CDR3 runs 15 residues. V trimming: 4 bases; J trimming: 8 bases; junction bases outside the gene matches: 13. The CDR3 sequence is CSVVRPGTRSYEQFF. CDR3 coding DNA: TGCAGCGTTGTTAGGCCCGGGACTAGGTCATATGAGCAGTTCTTC.

This clonotype was seen more than once but under ten times. V usage is TRBV30 and J usage is TRBJ1-1; D possibly corresponds to TRBD1 (6 bases). This CDR3 is 13 amino acids long. V shed 4 bases and J shed 0 bases, with 9 bases lying between them. CDR1 and CDR2 (germline): GTSNPN, SVGIG (reference sequence). CDR3: CAWNWGLNTEAFF. DNA of the CDR3: TGTGCCTGGAATTGGGGGCTGAACACTGAAGCTTTCTTT.

This sequence joins TRBV7-6 and TRBJ1-2, with TRBD1 matching over 10 bases. The germline CDR1 and CDR2 sequences are SGHVS and FNYEAQ. The CDR3 totals 18 residues. V gave up 4 bases and J gave up 4 bases; unmatched junction bases: 15. The CDR3 DNA is TGTGCCAGCAGCTCGACTCCCCCGACAGGGGGCGCCCTCTATGGCTACACCTTC. It encodes CASSSTPPTGGALYGYTF.